The next 17 T cell receptor beta chains were all read from a single sample in a study of shared clonotypes between healthy human individuals. CD8 cells classed as naive were CD45RO-negative and positively selected for CCR7, excluding terminally differentiated effector memory CD45RA+ cells. TCRdb keeps only in-frame clones here, not all; method: immunoSEQ multiplex PCR. The sample yields about 2.1 million clones, 85% to 95% seen once. The sample taken for sequencing was naive CD8+ T cells from PBMCs. These receptors originate from a man aged 18 to 30 in good health. Some clones in this sample may be carry-over from other donors' samples.

This chain joins TRBV13 and TRBJ2-7; D possibly corresponds to TRBD1 (6 bases). The V end was cut by 6 bases, the J end by 0 bases, with 18 bases between. Germline values: CDR1 PRHDT, CDR2 FYEKMQ (reference sequence). This CDR3 has 16 amino acids. The CDR3 bases are TGTGCCAGCAGGTTTAGAGGGGGAGCTAGCTCCTACGAGCAGTACTTC. The encoded protein is CASRFRGGASSYEQYF.

This clone has a handful of counts. DNA for the CDR3: TGTGCCAGCAGCCCGAGGGGGACCTGGGACGAGCAGTACTTC. Its protein is CASSPRGTWDEQYF. The chain joins TRBV25-1 to TRBJ2-7; maybe TRBD1 (6 bases). This CDR3 comprises 14 residues. The germline CDR1 and CDR2 sequences are MGHDK and SYGVNS. V dropped 6 bases and J dropped 5 bases, with 17 bases sitting between them.

On this clone: Mismatch with germline at one junction end may stem from a read error. The J gene is TRBJ1-1, the V gene TRBV5-6; a weak D match, TRBD1 (6 bases). The CDR3 covers 13 residues. The germline V gene has CDR1 SGHDT and CDR2 YYEEEE. Here the CDR3 reads CASSLKVNRDARF. The CDR3 DNA reads as TGTGCCAGCAGCTTGAAGGTAAACAGGGACGCCCGCTTT.

The chain uses TRBV28 and TRBJ2-7, with D tentatively TRBD1 (5 bases). Trimming shortened V by 6 bases and J by 7 bases, and 19 bases separated the two germline ends. Germline CDR1 reads MDHEN; CDR2 reads SYDVKM. The CDR3 consists of 14 residues. In nucleotides, the CDR3 is TGTGCCAGCAGGGAAACAGGTGAGGTTGGAGAGCAGTACTTC. This codes for CASRETGEVGEQYF.

V gene TRBV7-6 combines with J gene TRBJ2-7; 8 nucleotides align to TRBD1. V lost 2 bases, J lost 0 bases, and 3 bases stayed unmatched. Germline V gives CDR1 SGHVS, CDR2 FNYEAQ. The CDR3 is 15 residues long. The CDR3 sequence: CASSLSTGASYEQYF. The CDR3 nucleotides read TGTGCCAGCAGCTTATCGACAGGGGCCTCCTACGAGCAGTACTTC.

This chain links TRBV27 with TRBJ1-1; D is undetermined. V shed 8 bases and J shed 5 bases, with 9 bases lying between them. Germline loops: CDR1 MNHEY, CDR2 SMNVEV (reference sequence). The CDR3 contains 11 residues. Here the CDR3 reads CASGPGTEAFF. CDR3 nucleotide sequence: TGTGCCAGCGGGCCGGGGACTGAAGCTTTCTTT.

The chain carries TRBV7-9 and TRBJ2-7; tentatively, D is TRBD1 or TRBD2 (5 bases each). The CDR3 loop spans 14 amino acids. V dropped 4 bases and J dropped 2 bases, with 12 bases sitting between them. In germline, CDR1 is SEHNR, CDR2 FQNEAQ (reference sequence). CDR3 protein: CASSSRDGTYEQYF. The CDR3 DNA reads TGTGCCAGCAGCTCCCGGGACGGGACCTACGAGCAGTACTTC.

Concerning this clone itself: Other nucleotide sequences from this sample produce the same CDR3. The V gene is TRBV27, the J gene TRBJ1-5, with D tentatively TRBD1 (5 bases). Trimming left V 6 bases short and J 1 base short, with 10 bases between. Germline values: CDR1 MNHEY, CDR2 SMNVEV (reference sequence). The CDR3 extends over 14 amino acids. CDR3 amino acids: CASSTGGSNQPQHF. As DNA, the CDR3 is TGTGCCAGCAGCACCGGGGGGAGCAATCAGCCCCAGCATTTT.

This chain uses TRBV28 with TRBJ2-7; 7 nucleotides match TRBD1. This CDR3 spans 16 amino acids. V lost 3 bases to trimming and J lost 4 bases; unmatched junction nucleotides: 12. Per germline, CDR1 MDHEN and CDR2 SYDVKM. The CDR3 loop is CASSLPLTGESYEQYF. CDR3 nucleotide sequence: TGTGCCAGCAGTTTGCCGCTTACAGGGGAAAGTTACGAGCAGTACTTC.

The chain links TRBV4-1 to TRBJ2-7; 7 positions agree with TRBD1. V lost 2 bases and J lost 1; bases outside the gene matches: 11. The CDR3 is 17 residues long. CDR1 is MGHRA and CDR2 is YSYEKL in the germline V gene. The DNA for the CDR3 is TGCGCCAGCAGCCAACCAACCTTGGCAGGGGGTTCCTACGAGCAGTACTTC. Protein sequence: CASSQPTLAGGSYEQYF.

The chain links TRBV27 to TRBJ1-1; the D is unclear. The CDR3 runs 15 residues. Germline V CDR1 and CDR2: MNHEY, SMNVEV (reference sequence). V was trimmed by 5 bases and J by 0 bases, leaving 13 bases between them. The CDR3 sequence is CASSRSVAVNTEAFF. The DNA of the CDR3 is TGTGCCAGCAGTCGGAGTGTAGCGGTGAACACTGAAGCTTTCTTT.

In the case of this clone: Other DNA sequences within the sample encode an identical CDR3. This chain links TRBV9 with TRBJ2-5; tentative D call: TRBD1 (5 bases). Germline lookup yields CDR1 SGDLS and CDR2 YYNGEE. The CDR3 totals 14 residues. Trimming pared 1 base from V and 2 bases from J, leaving 9 bases between. Here the CDR3 DNA reads TGTGCCAGCAGCGTACAGGGTCGACAAGAGACCCAGTACTTC. As protein: CASSVQGRQETQYF.

The J gene is TRBJ1-1, the V gene TRBV6-6; 7 nucleotides align to TRBD1. The CDR3 length is 15 residues. Germline CDR1 MNHNY, CDR2 SVGAGI (reference sequence). The V segment lost 1 base and the J segment 3 bases; nucleotides outside the gene matches: 5. The CDR3, as DNA: TGTGCCAGCAGTTACTACAGGGGAACGGACACTGAAGCTTTCTTT. This encodes CASSYYRGTDTEAFF.

The chain carries TRBV6-5 and TRBJ1-1, with D tentatively TRBD1 (5 bases). The CDR3 extends over 16 amino acids. V gave up 4 bases and J gave up 1 base, with 16 bases separating them. Germline values: CDR1 MNHEY, CDR2 SVGAGI. CDR3 amino acids: CASSLRGPGGNTEAFF. CDR3 sequence (DNA): TGTGCCAGCAGTTTGCGGGGCCCCGGGGGGAACACTGAAGCTTTCTTT.

This clone has a handful of counts. The chain uses TRBV11-2 and TRBJ2-7, with D possibly being TRBD2 (6 bases). V dropped 4 bases and J dropped 5 bases, with 12 bases sitting between them. This CDR3 comprises 13 residues. Per the germline V gene, CDR1 is SGHAT and CDR2 is FQNNGV. The CDR3 sequence: CASSSELADEQYF. In DNA, the CDR3 is TGTGCCAGCAGCTCAGAACTAGCCGACGAGCAGTACTTC.

The gene calls are TRBV30 and TRBJ2-1; 8 bases are a match to TRBD1. The CDR3 covers 16 residues. Germline CDR1 is GTSNPN and CDR2 is SVGIG (reference sequence). The ends lost 1 base at V and 6 bases at J; junction bases unmatched: 11. CDR3 bases: TGTGCCTGGAGTGCTAAGGGACAGGCAGCTTTCAATGAGCAGTTCTTC. This gives the protein CAWSAKGQAAFNEQFF. The variable domain in full, with the rest retrieved from reference TRBV30 and TRBJ2-1, is SQTIHQWPATLVQPVGSPLSLECTVEGTSNPNLYWYRQAAGRGLQLLFYSVGIGQISSEVPQNLSASRPQDRQFILSSKKLLLSDSGFYLCAWSAKGQAAFNEQFFGPGTRLTVL.

The V call is TRBV13, the J call TRBJ2-2, with 11 nucleotides matching TRBD1. The CDR3 runs 15 residues. Germline V gene data show CDR1 as PRHDT and CDR2 as FYEKMQ (reference sequence). After removal of 5 bases from V and 6 bases from J, the junction contained 5 bases not matched to a gene. The CDR3 DNA follows: TGTGCCAGCAGCCCAGGGACAGGGGGTGCCGGGGAGCTGTTTTTT. It is translated as CASSPGTGGAGELFF.